This TCR beta chain was identified during a study of immune evolution from preneoplasia to lung adenocarcinoma. About this clone: Its antigen is unknown.

Sequenced by immunoSEQ multiplex PCR; TCRdb stores in-frame clones only, minus some. The sample yields fewer than 50,000 clones, approximately 80% seen once. V was trimmed by 1 base and J by 7 bases, leaving 14 bases between them. CDR1 and CDR2 from the germline V gene are SGHTA and FQGNSA. This CDR3 spans 15 amino acids. Whole-study results and caveats: Compared with EGFR-mutant or double wild-type lesions, KRAS-mutant nodules were more clonal. Normal lung had highest clonality; later lesions appeared denser, more diverse.

Macro-dissection enriched premalignant or tumor cells before nucleic acid extraction. The origin of this receptor is a person in their sixties or seventies with lung adenocarcinoma. V and J are TRBV7-2 and TRBJ1-5; D is perhaps TRBD1 (5 bases). The sample consisted of FFPE invasive lung adenocarcinoma tissue. The CDR3 region has the DNA TGTGCCAGCAGCTTAGTATCGGGGGTTGGGCAGCCCCAGCATTTT. Translated, it gives CASSLVSGVGQPQHF.